The sample holds a few counts of the clone carrying this T cell receptor beta chain. Its antigen is unknown. This record belongs to a study of response to subunit inactivated influenza vaccine. Via MiXCR, TCRdb re-called the RT-PCR reads, giving one row per CDR3 protein. Among under 850,000 distinct CDR3 sequences listed, around 18% were seen once. Notes on the study in general: There was a suggestion from the authors that each seasonal influenza vaccination recruits few new T cells.

Germline CDR1 and CDR2: SEHNR and FQNEAQ (reference sequence). V was trimmed by 2 bases and J by 7 bases, leaving 15 bases between them. The CDR3 consists of 15 residues. V is TRBV7-9 and J is TRBJ2-1; weak D call: TRBD2 (5 bases). This sample comprised PBMCs from blood, obtained 4 to 6 days after vaccination. The clonotype comes from a man aged 50 to 59 who received an inactivated influenza vaccine. CDR3 sequence (DNA): TGTGCCAGCAGCTTACGGGATCACAATCTAAATGAGCAGTTCTTC. Translating it yields CASSLRDHNLNEQFF.